This T cell receptor beta chain was identified during a study of a mutant IDH1 vaccine in newly diagnosed glioma. Profiling relied on immunoSEQ multiplex PCR, and the TCRdb table lists in-frame clones only, not all of them. The data contain just over 80,000 clones, around 85% of them singletons. Germline CDR1 SGHKS, CDR2 YYEKEE (reference sequence). Trimming took 4 bases from V and 4 from J, leaving 11 bases between them. The length of the CDR3 is 13 residues. As to this clone: The antigen is not known.

Time point: week 23, last vaccination. Each dose of the vaccine consisted of 300 ug of mutant IDH1 20-mer peptide, with topical imiquimod. The chain combines TRBV5-5 with TRBJ2-5; perhaps TRBD2 as D (7 bases). This sample comprised PBMCs, obtained from a glioma patient whose treatment included an IDH1 peptide vaccine. The receptor was isolated from a man aged 30 to 39 with glioma. Some clones in this sample may be carry-over from other donors' samples. The CDR3 region is CASSHGGPETQYF. The DNA of the CDR3 is TGTGCCAGCAGCCACGGGGGGCCAGAGACCCAGTACTTC.